This T cell receptor (beta chain) originates from a study of molecular identifiers for immune sequencing clone quantification. Study results and caveats: Identical TCR molecules that share a barcode could lead to an underestimation of highly expanded clone sizes.

In preparing bulk TCR libraries, previously described methods and listed TCR primers were used. Via MiXCR, TCRdb re-called the PCR reads, giving one row per CDR3 protein. This table holds some 590,000 distinct CDR3 sequences, around 25% found once. On this clonotype itself: Its antigen is undetermined.

With 5 bases removed from V and 8 bases from J, the gap between germline ends came to 13 bases. This CDR3 comprises 13 residues. Germline V gene sequence: CDR1 LGHDT, CDR2 YNNKEL (reference sequence). This chain joins TRBV3-1 and TRBJ2-1, with a tentative D call TRBD1 (6 bases). This TCR derives from a human donor in good health. Some libraries in this study had Jurkat cell RNA spiked in. Sequenced input: naive CD8+ T cells from blood, with Jurkat cell RNA spiked in. As to subset: FACS-sorted CD8+CD4-CCR7+CD45RA+ naive T cells. CDR3 residues: CASSTQGLDEQFF. For the CDR3, the DNA is TGTGCCAGCAGCACACAGGGTTTGGATGAGCAGTTCTTC.